A single sample gave rise to the 5 T cell receptor beta chains below, sequenced in a study of blood T cell repertoires in COVID-19. Here immunoSEQ multiplex PCR was the method, and the copy in TCRdb shows in-frame clones only, minus some. The top ten hold approximately 29% of the sample, which has under 45,000 clones, more than 75% seen once. The specimen was peripheral blood. Receptor source: a man at least 80 years old with acute or convalescent COVID-19.

V usage is TRBV7-3 and J usage is TRBJ1-6; D ambiguous. Trimming left V 4 bases short and J 10 bases short, with 11 bases between. CDR3 length equals 13 residues. The V gene's germline CDR1 is SGHTA and CDR2 FQGTGA. The DNA for the CDR3 is TGTGCCAGCAGCTCCATTCAATCCTCACCCCTCCACTTT. This gives the protein CASSSIQSSPLHF.

In its sample, this clone was seen once. This rearrangement joins TRBV2 to TRBJ1-4; 10 nucleotides match TRBD1. The germline V gene encodes CDR1 SNHLY and CDR2 FYNNEI. Trimming removed 6 bases from V and 5 bases from J; junction bases left unmatched: 6. CDR3 length: 15 residues. In DNA, the CDR3 is TGTGCCAGCAGGGGACAGGGGTTGGGGAATGAAAAACTGTTTTTT. Amino acid sequence: CASRGQGLGNEKLFF.

This chain connects TRBV7-3 to TRBJ1-1; D unresolved. The CDR3 length is 14 residues. Germline lookup yields CDR1 SGHTA and CDR2 FQGTGA. V was cut by 1 base and J by 3 bases, with 9 bases left in between. This CDR3 is CASSLNGRDTEAFF. Written as DNA, the CDR3 is TGTGCCAGCAGCTTAAATGGCCGGGACACTGAAGCTTTCTTT.

The gene calls are TRBV28 and TRBJ2-7, with TRBD1 matching over 10 bases. CDR1 is MDHEN and CDR2 is SYDVKM in the germline V gene. V trimming: 4 bases; J trimming: 6 bases; junction bases outside the gene matches: 3. The CDR3 is made up of 13 amino acids. The CDR3 is CASSWGTGVEQYF. CDR3 in DNA: TGTGCCAGCAGTTGGGGGACAGGGGTCGAGCAGTACTTC.

This clone has a single count. V and J are TRBV27 and TRBJ1-5, with unresolved D. CDR1 and CDR2 from the germline V gene are MNHEY and SMNVEV (reference sequence). The length of the CDR3 is 14 residues. V was trimmed by 7 bases and J by 4 bases, leaving 14 bases between them. As DNA, the CDR3 is TGTGCCAGCAAACCCGAAACAGCTAATCAGCCCCAGCATTTT. Encoded protein: CASKPETANQPQHF.